The clone carrying this T cell receptor (beta chain) was found a few times. Its antigen is undetermined. The data belong to a study of T-cell reconstitution after alpha-beta-depleted transplantation in children. Findings of the study overall: T-cell counts and diversity were attributed mostly to newly produced T cells one year after transplant. Where some patients showed high TCRbeta diversity at day 60, it came from recipient T cells and thymic progenitors that had survived.

The V segment lost 10 bases and the J segment 3 bases; nucleotides outside the gene matches: 8. Germline CDR1 is MRHNA and CDR2 is SNTAGT. The CDR3 length is 13 residues. Preparation of the TCRbeta library involved a method that used unique molecular identifiers. TCRdb analysed the PCR reads with MiXCR anew, one entry per CDR3 protein. The sample records tens of thousands of distinct CDR3 sequences, less than 20% being singletons. V is TRBV6-4 and J is TRBJ2-5; 7 bases line up with TRBD2. This TCR was recovered from a male patient aged 2 to 9 who had a stem cell transplant for acute lymphoblastic leukemia, so the T cells may come from the graft donor. Sample: PBMCs, mostly from graft donor cells, taken 180 days after TCRalphabeta/CD19-depleted stem cell transplant. The DNA for the CDR3 is TGTGCCACGGCGCTAGCGGACAAAGAGACCCAGTACTTC. Protein product: CATALADKETQYF.